This T cell receptor beta chain was captured in a study of blood T cell repertoires in COVID-19. As for the study in general: Whether acute or convalescent, the COVID-19 samples came from the United States, Italy and Spain. PBMCs, B-cell-depleted T cells, or T cells provided the cDNA or gDNA that made up the material.

Authors' data handling: Amplified reference gene primers provided the basis for estimating nucleated cell counts. Some clones are missing from TCRdb's copy, which holds only in-frame ones; the method was immunoSEQ multiplex PCR. V and J calls and clone size are as listed in that table; D and trimming were resolved from the DNA. The data show 270,000 or so clones, around four fifths seen once. Trimming removed 4 bases from V and 2 bases from J, with 4 bases in between. CDR3 length: 12 amino acids. This TCR came from a woman in her forties or fifties who had recovered from COVID-19. J is TRBJ2-3 and V is TRBV12-3 or TRBV12-4; no reliable D call. Sequences were obtained from peripheral blood. CDR3 sequence: CASSSITDTQYF. CDR3 in DNA: TGTGCCAGCAGTTCAATCACAGATACGCAGTATTTT.